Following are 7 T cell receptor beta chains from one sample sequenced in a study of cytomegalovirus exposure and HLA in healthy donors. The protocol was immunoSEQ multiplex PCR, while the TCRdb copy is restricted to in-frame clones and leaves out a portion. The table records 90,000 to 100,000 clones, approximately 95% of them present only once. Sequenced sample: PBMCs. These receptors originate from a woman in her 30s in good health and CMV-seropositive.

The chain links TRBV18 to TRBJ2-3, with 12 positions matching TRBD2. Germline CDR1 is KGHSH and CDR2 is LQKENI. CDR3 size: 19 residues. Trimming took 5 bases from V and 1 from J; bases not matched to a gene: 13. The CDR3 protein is CASSLTGPGLAGGTDTQYF. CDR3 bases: TGTGCCAGCTCATTAACCGGCCCGGGACTAGCGGGCGGCACAGATACGCAGTATTTT.

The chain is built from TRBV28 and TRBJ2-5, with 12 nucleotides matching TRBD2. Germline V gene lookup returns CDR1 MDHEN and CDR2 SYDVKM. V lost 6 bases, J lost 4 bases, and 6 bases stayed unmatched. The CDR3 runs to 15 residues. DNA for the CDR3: TGTGCCAGCAGCTCTAGCGGGAGGGGTGGAGAGACCCAGTACTTC. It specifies CASSSSGRGGETQYF.

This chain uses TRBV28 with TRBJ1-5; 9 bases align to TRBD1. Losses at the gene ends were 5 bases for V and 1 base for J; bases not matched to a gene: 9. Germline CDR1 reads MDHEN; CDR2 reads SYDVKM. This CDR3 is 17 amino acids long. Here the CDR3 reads CASSGRQGVGSNQPQHF. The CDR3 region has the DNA TGTGCCAGCAGTGGGAGACAGGGGGTTGGGAGCAATCAGCCCCAGCATTTT.

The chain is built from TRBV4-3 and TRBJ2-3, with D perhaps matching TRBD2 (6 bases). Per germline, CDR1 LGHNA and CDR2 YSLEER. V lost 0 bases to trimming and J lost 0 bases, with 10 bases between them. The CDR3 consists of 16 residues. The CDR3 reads CASSQDRAGSTDTQYF. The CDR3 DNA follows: TGCGCCAGCAGCCAAGATCGCGCGGGAAGCACAGATACGCAGTATTTT.

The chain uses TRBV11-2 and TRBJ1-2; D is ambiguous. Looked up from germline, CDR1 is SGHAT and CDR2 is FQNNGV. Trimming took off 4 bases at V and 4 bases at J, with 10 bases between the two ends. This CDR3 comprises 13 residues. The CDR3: CASSSASGYGYTF. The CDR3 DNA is TGTGCCAGCAGCTCGGCCAGCGGCTATGGCTACACCTTC.

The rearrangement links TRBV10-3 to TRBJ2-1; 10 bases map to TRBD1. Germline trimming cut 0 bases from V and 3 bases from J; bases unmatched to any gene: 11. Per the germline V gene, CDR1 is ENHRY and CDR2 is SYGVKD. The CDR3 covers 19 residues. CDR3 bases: TGTGCCATCAGTGAGTCGTTTGGCGGACAGGGGGTCGGCTACAATGAGCAGTTCTTC. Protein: CAISESFGGQGVGYNEQFF.

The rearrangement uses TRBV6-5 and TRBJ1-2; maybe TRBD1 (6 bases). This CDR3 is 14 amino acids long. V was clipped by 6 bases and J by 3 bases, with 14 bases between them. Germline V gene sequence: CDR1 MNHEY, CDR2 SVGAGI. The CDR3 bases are TGTGCCAGCAGCAGGGGTAGGGAAGACTATGGCTACACCTTC. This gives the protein CASSRGREDYGYTF.